A selection of T cell receptor beta chains follows, all from one sample in a study of T cell responses to AZD1222 COVID-19 vaccine. Sequencing was performed with immunoSEQ multiplex PCR; in TCRdb, only in-frame clones are kept and a portion is missing. The sample has some 140,000 clones; 80% to 95% are singletons. Sequencing used peripheral blood, obtained on day 0 of AZD1222 vaccination. These TCRs come from an adult in good health. The CDR3 runs from the conserved cysteine through the conserved F or W. A D gene is named only where the DNA matches it firmly. Where a row states a size, it is once, few, many or the class of an expanded clone; other rows omit it.

j_call | d_call | v_call | clone_size | cdr3_nt | cdr3_aa
TRBJ2-6 | - | TRBV27 | - | TGTGCCAGCAGTTTACGCCGAGGTGGCTCATTGAAGATCTCTGGGGCCAACGTCCTGACTTTC | CASSLRRGGSLKISGANVLTF
TRBJ1-6 | - | TRBV5-1 | - | TGCGCCAGCAGCTTCGCAGGGAGAGATTCACCCCTCCACTTT | CASSFAGRDSPLHF
TRBJ2-3 | - | TRBV11-1 | - | TGTGCCAGCAGCCCGGGGGCACAGGCCGGGGGAGATACGCAGTATTTT | CASSPGAQAGGDTQYF
TRBJ1-4 | TRBD1 | TRBV7-2 | - | TGTGCCAGCAGCCGGGACAGGCTCGGTGAAAAACTGTTTTTT | CASSRDRLGEKLFF
TRBJ1-2 | TRBD1 | TRBV27 | - | TGTGCCAGCAGTCTGGGACAGGACAACTATGGCTACACCTTC | CASSLGQDNYGYTF
TRBJ1-3 | - | TRBV4-2 | - | TGTGCCAGCAGCCTAGGCTATTCAGGAAACACCATATATTTT | CASSLGYSGNTIYF
TRBJ1-1 | - | TRBV28 | once | TGTGCCAGCAACCAATGGGGGGTAGGGGCATCCACTGAAGCTTTCTTT | CASNQWGVGASTEAFF
TRBJ2-3 | - | TRBV19 | once | TGTGCCAGTAGTATACTTATGCCAGATACGCAGTATTTT | CASSILMPDTQYF
TRBJ2-1 | TRBD2 | TRBV10-3 | - | TGTGCCATCAGGGCGGGATCCGGGAGGGGCCCAGACAATGAGCAGTTCTTC | CAIRAGSGRGPDNEQFF
TRBJ1-5 | - | TRBV30 | - | TGTGCCTGGAGTCCAGGGTTGGACGGTCAGCCCCAGCATTTT | CAWSPGLDGQPQHF
TRBJ2-5 | TRBD1 | TRBV7-9 | - | TGTGCCAGCAGCTTAGGGGACAGGGGGAAGGATCAGTACTTC | CASSLGDRGKDQYF
TRBJ1-5 | - | TRBV30 | - | TGTGCCTGGAGTGTACCAGGGATTAGCTGGAATCAGCCCCAGCATTTT | CAWSVPGISWNQPQHF
TRBJ2-1 | TRBD2 | TRBV24-1 | once | TGTGCCACCAGTGATGCCCTCGGGGCGGGAGTGGGTAATGAGCAGTTCTTC | CATSDALGAGVGNEQFF
TRBJ1-6 | - | TRBV6-5 | - | TGTGCCAGCGGGACGGCCAATTCACCCCTCCACTTT | CASGTANSPLHF
TRBJ2-5 | - | TRBV7-2 | - | TGTGCCAGCAGCTTAGCTAGCTGGCAAGAGACCCAGTACTTC | CASSLASWQETQYF
TRBJ1-1 | - | TRBV28 | - | TGTGCCAGCAGAAGCGACGGTGAAGCTAGGACTGAAGCTTTCTTT | CASRSDGEARTEAFF
TRBJ2-1 | TRBD2 | TRBV28 | - | TGTGCCAGCAGTTGGCGACTAGCGGGACCCCTAAGCTACAATGAGCAGTTCTTC | CASSWRLAGPLSYNEQFF
TRBJ1-5 | TRBD1 | TRBV2 | - | TGTGCCAGCAGAGCAACAGGGGACCAGCCCCAGCATTTT | CASRATGDQPQHF
TRBJ1-5 | - | TRBV5-6 | - | TGTGCCAGCAGCCGGGACGGCGGAGGGGATCAGCCCCAGCATTTT | CASSRDGGGDQPQHF
TRBJ1-5 | TRBD1 | TRBV7-8 | - | TGTGCCAGCAGCAGGTACAGGGGTCCGCTTTTGGGCAATCAGCCCCAGCATTTT | CASSRYRGPLLGNQPQHF